These T cell receptor beta chains were read from a single sample in a study of brain T cells in children with intractable seizures. Assay used: immunoSEQ multiplex PCR; TCRdb lists only in-frame clones, some missing. The data show some 64,000 clones, 95% to 97% seen once. The sample was peripheral blood, taken at surgery. These receptor sequences come from a boy under three years old with focal cortical dysplasia and intractable seizures. Each CDR3 is given with its conserved first and last residue. D genes are given only for firm matches. Not all rows give a size; the values are once, few, many and, for expanded clones, a class.

TRBD2,.,TRBV4-1,TRBJ2-7,TGCGCCAGCAGCCGGGGACTAGCGGGGGACGAGCAGTACTTC,CASSRGLAGDEQYF
TRBD1,.,TRBV28,TRBJ1-4,TGTGCCAGCCGTCGGACAGGGAATGAAAAACTGTTTTTT,CASRRTGNEKLFF
TRBD2,.,TRBV28,TRBJ2-5,TGTGCCAGCAGTTTCTCACCTAGCGGGGGGCAAGAGACCCAGTACTTC,CASSFSPSGGQETQYF
.,once,TRBV5-1,TRBJ1-1,TGCGCCAGCAGCTTGGTCCAGGGTGAGACTGAAGCTTTCTTT,CASSLVQGETEAFF
TRBD2,.,TRBV7-3,TRBJ2-3,TGTGCCAGCAGCTTAGGTAGCGGGAGGGGCGATACGCAGTATTTT,CASSLGSGRGDTQYF
.,.,TRBV19,TRBJ1-5,TGTGCCAGTACGAACGGCAGGGACAATCAGCCCCAGCATTTT,CASTNGRDNQPQHF
.,.,TRBV15,TRBJ1-5,TGTGCCACCAGCAAACTCGGGTTGCCCCAGCATTTT,CATSKLGLPQHF
.,.,TRBV20-1,TRBJ2-3,TGCAGTGCTAGTCCGTGGGGCGTCCCAGATACGCAGTATTTT,CSASPWGVPDTQYF
.,once,TRBV6-2/TRBV6-3,TRBJ2-1,TGTGCCAGCAGTACCCTGGGTCTCGATATCTACAATGAGCAGTTCTTC,CASSTLGLDIYNEQFF
.,.,TRBV12-5,TRBJ2-5,TGTGCTAGTGGTCTGCAGGGGTGGGAGACCCAGTACTTC,CASGLQGWETQYF
TRBD1,.,TRBV10-3,TRBJ2-2,TGTGCCATCAAAGAGGGGACAGGGCTCGGGGAGCTGTTTTTT,CAIKEGTGLGELFF
TRBD1,.,TRBV28,TRBJ2-3,TGTGCCAGCAGTCACAGGGGAGAGGGCACAGATACGCAGTATTTT,CASSHRGEGTDTQYF
TRBD1,once,TRBV24-1,TRBJ2-5,TGTGCCACCAGTGACACCCGGGGGGACAGGGGAGAGACCCAGTACTTC,CATSDTRGDRGETQYF
TRBD2,.,TRBV6-6,TRBJ2-2,TGTGCCAGCAGTTACTCGATCGGGAGGGGCACCGGGGAGCTGTTTTTT,CASSYSIGRGTGELFF
.,.,TRBV10-3,TRBJ1-6,TGTGCCATCAGCGAAACAGGGCCGGGGAATTCACCCCTCCACTTT,CAISETGPGNSPLHF
.,.,TRBV4-1,TRBJ1-5,TGCGCCAGCAGCCAAATGGGGCTTCGGGGTCAGCCCCAGCATTTT,CASSQMGLRGQPQHF
.,.,TRBV15,TRBJ2-3,TGTGCCACCAGCACTAGACTAGTACCCGATACGCAGTATTTT,CATSTRLVPDTQYF
.,.,TRBV13,TRBJ2-1,TGTGCCAGCAGACCCGGGACCCTAGGCAATGAGCAGTTCTTC,CASRPGTLGNEQFF
TRBD2,.,TRBV3-1/TRBV3-2,TRBJ2-7,TGTGCCAGCAGCCCCGGACTAGCGGGAGTATCCACCTACGAGCAGTACTTC,CASSPGLAGVSTYEQYF
TRBD1,.,TRBV6-1,TRBJ2-5,TGTGCCAGCAGTGAAGTGACAGGGAAAGGGAAAGAGACCCAGTACTTC,CASSEVTGKGKETQYF
.,.,TRBV5-5,TRBJ1-1,TGTGCCAGCAGACTCCCGGAGGGGAACACTGAAGCTTTCTTT,CASRLPEGNTEAFF
.,.,TRBV12-3/TRBV12-4,TRBJ1-5,TGTGCCAGCACTTTTGGCTTGCAGCCCCAGCATTTT,CASTFGLQPQHF
TRBD1,.,TRBV19,TRBJ1-2,TGTGCCAGTAGTCCCTGGGAGGGGGCGAACTATGGCTACACCTTC,CASSPWEGANYGYTF
.,.,TRBV19,TRBJ1-1,TGTGCCAGTAGTTCCAACACTGAAGCTTTCTTT,CASSSNTEAFF
TRBD1,once,TRBV5-1,TRBJ1-5,TGCGCCAGCAGCTTGGGGACAGGGTTGGGCAATCAGCCCCAGCATTTT,CASSLGTGLGNQPQHF
TRBD2,once,TRBV28,TRBJ2-7,TGTGCCAGCAGTGAATTAGCGGGAGTTGGGACCTACGAGCAGTACTTC,CASSELAGVGTYEQYF
TRBD1,.,TRBV27,TRBJ1-2,TGTGCCAGCAGCTTCCTCCCTGGGACAGGGGTTGGCGACTATGGCTACACCTTC,CASSFLPGTGVGDYGYTF
TRBD1,.,TRBV29-1,TRBJ1-2,TGCAGCGTTGGACAGGGGGATAAGGGCTACACCTTC,CSVGQGDKGYTF
.,.,TRBV5-4,TRBJ2-3,TGTGCCAGCAGCTTGGTTGGGGACGTCACAGATACGCAGTATTTT,CASSLVGDVTDTQYF
TRBD2,.,TRBV5-3,TRBJ2-5,TGTGCCAGAAGCTTGGCTAGCGGGGGGGCCGGGGAGACCCAGTACTTC,CARSLASGGAGETQYF
TRBD1,.,TRBV7-9,TRBJ1-1,TGTGCCAGCAGCCCCCCGGACAGGGGGCCGGACACTGAAGCTTTCTTT,CASSPPDRGPDTEAFF
.,.,TRBV7-2,TRBJ1-1,TGTGCCAGCAGCTTAGAAGCCCTGAACACTGAAGCTTTCTTT,CASSLEALNTEAFF
.,.,TRBV9,TRBJ2-7,TGTGCCAGCAGCGTAGGACAGGTGGCCTACGAGCAGTACTTC,CASSVGQVAYEQYF
TRBD2,.,TRBV6-5,TRBJ2-2,TGTGCCAGCAACCCCTTGGGGGGGTACACCGGGGAGCTGTTTTTT,CASNPLGGYTGELFF
TRBD1,.,TRBV5-1,TRBJ2-7,TGCGCCAGCAGCTTTGGGGACAGGGGGCGTTACGAGCAGTACTTC,CASSFGDRGRYEQYF
.,.,TRBV5-1,TRBJ1-4,TGCGCCAGCAGCTTGGGGGCGGATCATGAAAAACTGTTTTTT,CASSLGADHEKLFF
.,few,TRBV2,TRBJ1-2,TGTGCCAGCAGTGTTAAGGGTAGGAACTATGGCTACACCTTC,CASSVKGRNYGYTF
.,.,TRBV7-9,TRBJ2-7,TGTGCCAGCAGCTTATCCGGACACTACTCCTACGAGCAGTACTTC,CASSLSGHYSYEQYF
TRBD2,.,TRBV6-5,TRBJ2-7,TGTGCCAGCACAGGGAGGGCTCCCCACTACGAGCAGTACTTC,CASTGRAPHYEQYF
TRBD2,.,TRBV27,TRBJ2-7,TGTGCCAGCGCTGTGGTAGCGGGAGGGTTCGAGCAGTACTTC,CASAVVAGGFEQYF
.,.,TRBV6-2/TRBV6-3,TRBJ2-5,TGTGCCAGCAGTTACAGAGCTAGCAGACAAGAGACCCAGTACTTC,CASSYRASRQETQYF
TRBD1,.,TRBV29-1,TRBJ2-1,TGCAGCGTGGGACAGGGGTTCAACTACAATGAGCAGTTCTTC,CSVGQGFNYNEQFF
.,.,TRBV19,TRBJ2-6,TGTGCCAGTAGTATATCCCTTTCGGGTACTGGGGCCAACGTCCTGACTTTC,CASSISLSGTGANVLTF
.,.,TRBV21-1,TRBJ2-7,TGTGCCAGCAGCTCCGGGACTAGGGTCGGCTACGAGCAGTACTTC,CASSSGTRVGYEQYF
TRBD1,.,TRBV11-2,TRBJ1-6,TGTGCCAGCAGCTCGACAGGGGGCTCCTATAATTCACCCCTCCACTTT,CASSSTGGSYNSPLHF
.,.,TRBV7-2,TRBJ2-1,TGTGCCAGCAGCTTAGCGGGCCAGCGCGACAATGAGCAGTTCTTC,CASSLAGQRDNEQFF
TRBD1,few,TRBV27,TRBJ1-5,TGTGCCAGCTCCGGGGGGACAGCCTATAGCAATCAGCCCCAGCATTTT,CASSGGTAYSNQPQHF
.,.,TRBV19,TRBJ1-2,TGTGCCAGTAGTACTCGGGCCTACGAGGGCTATGGCTACACCTTC,CASSTRAYEGYGYTF
.,.,TRBV12-3/TRBV12-4,TRBJ1-2,TGTGCCAGCAGTCTACAGGGTGTGGGAGGCTACACCTTC,CASSLQGVGGYTF
.,.,TRBV18,TRBJ1-5,TGTGCCAGCTCACCGGATAGCAATCAGCCCCAGCATTTT,CASSPDSNQPQHF
.,.,TRBV15,TRBJ1-4,TGTGCCACCAGCAGAGATTTCAGGTTTTCAGGGACTAATGAAAAACTGTTTTTT,CATSRDFRFSGTNEKLFF
.,.,TRBV4-1,TRBJ2-7,TGCGCCAGCAGCCGGGACGGTGGGGCGACGATTACCTACGAGCAGTACTTC,CASSRDGGATITYEQYF
TRBD2,.,TRBV10-3,TRBJ2-3,TGTGCCATCAGTGAGTCACTAGCGGGGGGCACAGATACGCAGTATTTT,CAISESLAGGTDTQYF
.,.,TRBV14,TRBJ1-1,TGTGCCAGCAGCCCAGGTTGGGTCCGCACTGAAGCTTTCTTT,CASSPGWVRTEAFF
.,.,TRBV7-9,TRBJ1-3,TGTGCCAGCAGCCCCCTCGAAGGCTCTGGAAACACCATATATTTT,CASSPLEGSGNTIYF
.,.,TRBV6-1,TRBJ1-1,TGTGCCAGCAACAGGAACATGAACACTGAAGCTTTCTTT,CASNRNMNTEAFF
TRBD1,.,TRBV24-1,TRBJ2-7,TGTGCCACCAGTGACCCGGGACAGGGGGCTGGCTACGAGCAGTACTTC,CATSDPGQGAGYEQYF
.,.,TRBV3-1/TRBV3-2,TRBJ2-7,TGTGCCAGCAGCCAAGCCTTCGAGCAGTACTTC,CASSQAFEQYF
TRBD1,.,TRBV19,TRBJ2-3,TGTGCCACCAACTTACAGGGGCCCACAGATACGCAGTATTTT,CATNLQGPTDTQYF